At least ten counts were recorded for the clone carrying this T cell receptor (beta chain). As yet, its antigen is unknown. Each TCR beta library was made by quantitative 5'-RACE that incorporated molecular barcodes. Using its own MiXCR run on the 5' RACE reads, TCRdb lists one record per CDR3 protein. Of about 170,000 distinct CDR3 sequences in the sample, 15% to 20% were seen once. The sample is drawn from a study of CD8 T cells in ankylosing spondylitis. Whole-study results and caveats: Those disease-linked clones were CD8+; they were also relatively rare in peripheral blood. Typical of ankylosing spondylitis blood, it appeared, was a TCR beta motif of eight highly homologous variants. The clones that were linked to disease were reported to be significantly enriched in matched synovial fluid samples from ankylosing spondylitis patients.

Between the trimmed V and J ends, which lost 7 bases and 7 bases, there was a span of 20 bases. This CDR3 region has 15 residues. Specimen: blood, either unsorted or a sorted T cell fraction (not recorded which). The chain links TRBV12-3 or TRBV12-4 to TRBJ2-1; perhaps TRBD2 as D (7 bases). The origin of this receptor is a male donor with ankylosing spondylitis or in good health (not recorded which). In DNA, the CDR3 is TGTGCCAGCACTACATGGGGGGGCATTGGAAATGAGCAGTTCTTC. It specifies CASTTWGGIGNEQFF.